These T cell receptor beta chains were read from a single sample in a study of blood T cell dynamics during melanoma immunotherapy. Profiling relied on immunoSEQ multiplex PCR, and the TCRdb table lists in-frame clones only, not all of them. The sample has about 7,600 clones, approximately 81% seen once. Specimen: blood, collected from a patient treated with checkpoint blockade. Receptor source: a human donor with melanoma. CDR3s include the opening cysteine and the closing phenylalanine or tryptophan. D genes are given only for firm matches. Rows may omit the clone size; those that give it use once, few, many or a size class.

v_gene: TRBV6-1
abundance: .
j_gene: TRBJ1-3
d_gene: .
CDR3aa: CASSETAGNTIYF
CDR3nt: TGTGCCAGCAGTGAGACGGCTGGAAACACCATATATTTT

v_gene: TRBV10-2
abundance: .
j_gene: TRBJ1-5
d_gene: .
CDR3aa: CASSDSHSNQPQHF
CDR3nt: TGCGCCAGCAGTGACAGCCATAGCAATCAGCCCCAGCATTTT

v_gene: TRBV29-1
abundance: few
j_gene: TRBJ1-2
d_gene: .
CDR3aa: CSVEDLGRSGYTF
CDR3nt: TGCAGCGTTGAAGACCTGGGGCGAAGTGGCTACACCTTC

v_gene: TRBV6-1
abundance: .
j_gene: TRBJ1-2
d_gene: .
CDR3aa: CASSERTDYGYTF
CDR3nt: TGTGCCAGCAGTGAACGAACAGATTATGGCTACACCTTC

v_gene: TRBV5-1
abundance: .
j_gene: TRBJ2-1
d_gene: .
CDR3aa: CASSLGSGERGGQFF
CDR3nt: TGCGCCAGCAGCCTGGGGAGCGGAGAGCGCGGAGGGCAGTTCTTC

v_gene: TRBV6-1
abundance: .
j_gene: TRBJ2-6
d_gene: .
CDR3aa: CASSDGLWASGANVLTF
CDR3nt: TGTGCCAGCAGTGACGGGCTATGGGCTTCTGGGGCCAACGTCCTGACTTTC

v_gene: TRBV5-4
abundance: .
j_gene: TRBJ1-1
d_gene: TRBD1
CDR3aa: CASSLGGTGTSSGEAFF
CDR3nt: TGTGCCAGCAGCCTAGGTGGGACAGGGACCTCCTCCGGTGAAGCTTTCTTT

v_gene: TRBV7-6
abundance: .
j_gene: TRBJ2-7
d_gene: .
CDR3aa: CASSLMGGASYEQYF
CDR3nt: TGTGCCAGCAGCTTAATGGGGGGCGCTTCCTACGAGCAGTACTTC

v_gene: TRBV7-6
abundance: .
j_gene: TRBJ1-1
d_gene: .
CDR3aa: CASSLALLNTEAFF
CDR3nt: TGTGCCAGCAGCTTAGCTCTGCTGAACACTGAAGCTTTCTTT

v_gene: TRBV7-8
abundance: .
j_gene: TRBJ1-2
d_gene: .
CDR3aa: CASSLAMKSYGYTF
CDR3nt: TGTGCCAGCAGCTTAGCCATGAAGAGCTATGGCTACACCTTC

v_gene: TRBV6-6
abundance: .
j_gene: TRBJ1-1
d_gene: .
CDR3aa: CASSYSSPVNTEAFF
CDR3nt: TGTGCCAGCAGTTACTCGTCGCCGGTGAACACTGAAGCTTTCTTT

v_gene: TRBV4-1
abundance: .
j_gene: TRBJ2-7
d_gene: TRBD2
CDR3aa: CASSQNLAGSGGARSYEQYF
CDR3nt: TGCGCCAGCAGCCAAAACCTCGCCGGTAGCGGGGGGGCCCGCTCCTACGAGCAGTACTTC

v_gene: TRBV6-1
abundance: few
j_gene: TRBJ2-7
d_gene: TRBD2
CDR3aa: CASSEAATSGSYEQYF
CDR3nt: TGTGCCAGCAGTGAAGCCGCGACTAGCGGTTCCTACGAGCAGTACTTC

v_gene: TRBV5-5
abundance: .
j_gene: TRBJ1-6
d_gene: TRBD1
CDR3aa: CASSLLGQGYSPLHF
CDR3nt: TGTGCCAGCAGTCTTTTGGGACAGGGGTATTCACCCCTCCACTTT

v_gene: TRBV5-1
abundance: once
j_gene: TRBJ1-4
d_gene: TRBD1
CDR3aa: CASSRGTGTGTNEKLFF
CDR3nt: TGCGCCAGCAGCAGGGGGACAGGGACGGGGACTAATGAAAAACTGTTTTTT

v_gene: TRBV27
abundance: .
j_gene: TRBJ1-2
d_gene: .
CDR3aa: CASSPLEGLSWGYTF
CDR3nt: TGTGCCAGCAGCCCACTTGAGGGGTTGAGTTGGGGCTACACCTTC

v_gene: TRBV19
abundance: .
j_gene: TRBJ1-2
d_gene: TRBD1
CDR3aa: CASTGQGLVGGYTF
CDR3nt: TGTGCCTCTACGGGACAGGGCTTGGTCGGTGGCTACACCTTC

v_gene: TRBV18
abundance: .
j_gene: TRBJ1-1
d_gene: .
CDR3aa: CASSPYGNTEAFF
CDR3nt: TGTGCCAGCTCACCATATGGGAACACTGAAGCTTTCTTT

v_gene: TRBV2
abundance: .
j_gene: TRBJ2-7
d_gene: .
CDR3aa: CASSPTFYEQYF
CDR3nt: TGTGCCAGCAGCCCCACGTTCTACGAGCAGTACTTC

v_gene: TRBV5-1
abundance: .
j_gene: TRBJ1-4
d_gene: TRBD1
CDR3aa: CASSFQGTDNEKLFF
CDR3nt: TGCGCCAGCAGCTTCCAGGGGACAGATAATGAAAAACTGTTTTTT

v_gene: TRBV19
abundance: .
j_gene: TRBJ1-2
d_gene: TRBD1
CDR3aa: CASSINRQGYTSSYGYTF
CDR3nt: TGTGCCAGTAGTATAAATCGACAGGGGTACACCTCCAGCTATGGCTACACCTTC

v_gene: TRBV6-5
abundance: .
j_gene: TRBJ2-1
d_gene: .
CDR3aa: CASRSDGGSEFF
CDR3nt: TGTGCCAGCAGATCTGACGGCGGGTCGGAGTTCTTC

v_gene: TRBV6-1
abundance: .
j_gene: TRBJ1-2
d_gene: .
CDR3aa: CASSEGRGASFDGYTF
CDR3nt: TGTGCCAGCAGTGAAGGGCGGGGCGCGAGCTTCGATGGCTACACCTTC

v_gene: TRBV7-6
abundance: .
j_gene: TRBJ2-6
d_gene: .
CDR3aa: CASSLAGTASPLSSGANVLTF
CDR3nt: TGTGCCAGCAGCTTAGCTGGGACTGCCTCCCCCTTGAGCTCTGGGGCCAACGTCCTGACTTTC

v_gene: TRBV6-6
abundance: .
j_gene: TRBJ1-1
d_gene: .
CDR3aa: CASSYSGGRVNTEAFF
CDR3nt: TGTGCCAGCAGTTACTCGGGGGGCCGGGTGAACACTGAAGCTTTCTTT

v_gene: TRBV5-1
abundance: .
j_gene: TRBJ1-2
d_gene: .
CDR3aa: CASRHRESPNYGYTF
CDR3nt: TGCGCCAGCAGACACAGGGAATCTCCTAACTATGGCTACACCTTC

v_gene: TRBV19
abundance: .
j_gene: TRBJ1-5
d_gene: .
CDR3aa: CASSIRGWNQPQHF
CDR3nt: TGTGCCAGTAGTATAAGAGGGTGGAATCAGCCCCAGCATTTT